One and the same sample provided the 21 T cell receptor beta chains below, sequenced in a study of T cells expressing NK-cell markers. One entry per CDR3 protein, without DNA, is what TCRdb gives after re-calling the 5' RACE reads. The sample table includes more than 90,000 distinct CDR3 sequences. The sequencing sample was made of blood T cells: a sorted CD56 or NKG2C T cell subset, CD4+ or CD8+ T cells, or bulk PBMC T cells (not recorded which). Every receptor here comes from a woman aged 18-69 years in good health.

V is TRBV13 and J is TRBJ2-3. Germline-derived CDR1 and CDR2 are PRHDT and FYEKMQ (reference sequence). CDR3 length: 14 residues. The CDR3 region is CASSLGEATDTQYF. Supplemented by reference TRBV13 and TRBJ2-3, the full variable domain reads AAGVIQSPRHLIKEKRETATLKCYPIPRHDTVYWYQQGPGQDPQFLISFYEKMQSDKGSIPDRFSAQQFSDYHSELNMSSLELGDSALYFCASSLGEATDTQYFGPGTRLTVL.

The genes are TRBV2 and TRBJ2-1; the D gene TCRdb calls, TRBD2, cannot be checked with no DNA. Germline V gene lookup returns CDR1 SNHLY and CDR2 FYNNEI. CDR3 length: 16 residues. CDR3 residues: CASSGTTSPNYNEQFF.

The chain couples TRBV7-9 to TRBJ2-5; the D call of TRBD1 rests on TCRdb alone, since no DNA is present to check it. Germline CDR1 SEHNR, CDR2 FQNEAQ (reference sequence). This CDR3 spans 16 amino acids. The CDR3 reads CASSLVSGMYQETQYF.

The chain carries TRBV27 and TRBJ2-5; the TCRdb D gene call, TRBD1, has no DNA to confirm it. Germline V gene data show CDR1 as MNHEY and CDR2 as SMNVEV (reference sequence). The CDR3 spans 15 residues. Here the CDR3 reads CASSTLGGPKETQYF.

The rearrangement links TRBV6-5 to TRBJ2-5; TCRdb's D gene call, TRBD1, goes unchecked for lack of DNA. The CDR3 contains 14 residues. The germline V gene has CDR1 MNHEY and CDR2 SVGAGI. CDR3 sequence reads: CASSYVRGEETQYF.

This chain connects TRBV20-1 to TRBJ2-5. The CDR3 runs to 13 residues. Germline values: CDR1 DFQATT, CDR2 SNEGSKA (reference sequence). CDR3 loop: CSARSRGQETQYF.

V gene TRBV9 combines with J gene TRBJ2-5; TCRdb picks TRBD2, but there is no DNA to check that call. The CDR3 loop spans 15 amino acids. CDR1 and CDR2 (germline): SGDLS, YYNGEE. The chain's CDR3 is CASSVGASGKETQYF.

This sequence joins TRBV7-9 and TRBJ2-6. CDR1 is SEHNR, CDR2 FQNEAQ, per germline (reference sequence). The CDR3 loop spans 16 amino acids. Here the CDR3 reads CASSSVSPSGANVLTF.

The chain is built from TRBV4-3 and TRBJ2-3. The length of the CDR3 is 16 residues. Germline loops: CDR1 LGHNA, CDR2 YSLEER. CDR3 sequence reads: CASSQDSNGVADTQYF.

This rearrangement joins TRBV27 to TRBJ2-5; with no DNA, the TCRdb D assignment of TRBD1 cannot be verified. Germline V gene sequence: CDR1 MNHEY, CDR2 SMNVEV (reference sequence). This CDR3 is built from 16 residues. CDR3 protein: CASSTRQRQGSETQYF.

This chain joins TRBV20-1 and TRBJ2-2; the D call of TRBD1 rests on TCRdb alone, since no DNA is present to check it. CDR1 and CDR2 from the germline V gene are DFQATT and SNEGSKA (reference sequence). The CDR3 is 15 residues long. The CDR3 spells CSAPPRGSNTGELFF.

The gene calls are TRBV12-3 or TRBV12-4 and TRBJ2-7; lacking DNA, the TRBD2 call made by TCRdb goes unchecked. CDR3 length: 14 residues. CDR3: CASSGGLAVYEQYF.

V and J are TRBV12-3 or TRBV12-4 and TRBJ2-3; TCRdb proposes TRBD2, but this gene call is untestable without DNA. This CDR3 has 15 residues. The CDR3 sequence: CASSLTAGDTDTQYF.

The chain employs TRBV2 and TRBJ2-5; the TCRdb D gene call, TRBD1, has no DNA to confirm it. Per the germline V gene, CDR1 is SNHLY and CDR2 is FYNNEI. The CDR3 consists of 15 residues. The CDR3 is CASSEPGQIQETQYF.

The chain uses TRBV7-9 and TRBJ2-7; TCRdb's D call, TRBD1, is unchecked because there is no DNA. The CDR3 has 13 residues. Looked up from germline, CDR1 is SEHNR and CDR2 is FQNEAQ (reference sequence). CDR3 region: CASSAPMIYEQYF.

V gene TRBV7-9 combines with J gene TRBJ1-1; the TCRdb call, TRBD1, lacks DNA for checking. CDR3 length: 14 residues. The germline V gene encodes CDR1 SEHNR and CDR2 FQNEAQ (reference sequence). CDR3 loop: CASSSVSGGTEAFF.

The CDR3 sequence is CASSLGEPTEAFF. This chain joins TRBV11-1 and TRBJ1-1. Germline V gives CDR1 SGHAT, CDR2 FQDESV (reference sequence). The CDR3 is 13 amino acids.

The V call is TRBV5-1, the J call TRBJ1-1. This CDR3 contains 14 residues. Germline V CDR1 and CDR2: SGHRS, YFSETQ. The CDR3 region is CASSFDAANTEAFF. Full variable domain (outside the CDR3, taken from reference TRBV5-1 and TRBJ1-1): KAGVTQTPRYLIKTRGQQVTLSCSPISGHRSVSWYQQTPGQGLQFLFEYFSETQRNKGNFPGRFSGRQFSNSRSEMNVSTLELGDSALYLCASSFDAANTEAFFGQGTRLTVV.

V is TRBV12-3 or TRBV12-4 and J is TRBJ2-3; TCRdb's D call of TRBD2 is untestable without DNA. CDR3 length equals 16 residues. The CDR3 here is CASSTSRLANSDTQYF.

The rearrangement joins TRBV29-1 to TRBJ1-2; TCRdb's D gene call, TRBD1, goes unchecked for lack of DNA. The germline V gene encodes CDR1 SQVTM and CDR2 ANQGSEA. The CDR3 loop spans 12 amino acids. The CDR3 region is CSVDGQDYGYTF. Using reference TRBV29-1 and TRBJ1-2 for the parts outside the CDR3, the full variable domain is SAVISQKPSRDICQRGTSLTIQCQVDSQVTMMFWYRQQPGQSLTLIATANQGSEATYESGFVIDKFPISRPNLTFSTLTVSNMSPEDSSIYLCSVDGQDYGYTFGSGTRLTVV.

The chain carries TRBV20-1 and TRBJ1-1. The CDR3 spans 14 residues. CDR1 and CDR2 from the germline V gene are DFQATT and SNEGSKA (reference sequence). CDR3 sequence reads: CSARGTNEVTEAFF.